Shown below are 29 T cell receptor beta chains from a single sample sequenced in a study of blood T cell repertoires in COVID-19. Produced via immunoSEQ multiplex PCR; TCRdb's table is partial and in-frame only. The repertoire consists of about 85,000 clones, with roughly four fifths occurring once and the leading ten covering approximately 14%. Sequencing used peripheral blood. The origin of the receptors is a human donor in a cohort sampled during active COVID-19.

This clone has a handful of counts. This chain uses TRBV6-1 with TRBJ1-5; 7 bases fit TRBD1. The V and J ends lost 3 bases and 4 bases, in that order; junction bases with no gene match: 9. This CDR3 is built from 16 residues. Germline lookup yields CDR1 MNHNS and CDR2 SASEGT. The CDR3 region is CASSEETGSLNQPQHF. The CDR3 bases are TGTGCCAGCAGTGAGGAGACAGGGAGTTTAAATCAGCCCCAGCATTTT.

The V gene is TRBV3-1 (or the pseudogene TRBV3-2), the J gene TRBJ1-4; 8 bases match TRBD1. CDR3 size: 16 residues. Germline loops: CDR1 LGHDT, CDR2 YNNKEL (reference sequence). After removal of 1 base from V and 8 bases from J, the junction contained 9 bases not matched to a gene. The CDR3 spells CASSQARTGLGEKLFF. The CDR3 region has the DNA TGTGCCAGCAGCCAAGCGAGGACAGGGCTAGGGGAAAAACTGTTTTTT.

The chain links TRBV27 to TRBJ1-5; 7 positions agree with TRBD1. Germline V gene lookup returns CDR1 MNHEY and CDR2 SMNVEV (reference sequence). Trimming cost V 4 bases and J 2 bases; bases outside gene matches: 11. The CDR3 extends over 17 amino acids. The CDR3 loop reads CASSWTGLELGNQPQHF. The CDR3 DNA sequence: TGTGCCAGCAGTTGGACAGGTCTGGAACTTGGCAATCAGCCCCAGCATTTT.

V and J are TRBV27 and TRBJ1-1; 10 positions agree with TRBD1. Losses at the gene ends were 5 bases for V and 4 bases for J; bases not matched to a gene: 10. Looked up from germline, CDR1 is MNHEY and CDR2 is SMNVEV (reference sequence). CDR3 length: 16 amino acids. The CDR3 nucleotides read TGTGCCAGCAGTCTTCGGACAGGGGGTATGGTCACTGAAGCTTTCTTT. Protein sequence: CASSLRTGGMVTEAFF.

The gene calls are TRBV24-1 and TRBJ2-3; 9 bases are a match to TRBD2. From germline, CDR1 is KGHDR and CDR2 SFDVKD. V shed 3 bases and J 2 bases; nucleotides not matched to a gene: 2. CDR3 length equals 15 residues. CDR3 amino acids: CATSDSGGITDTQYF. The DNA for the CDR3 is TGTGCCACCAGTGATAGCGGGGGGATCACAGATACGCAGTATTTT.

This clone was observed a handful of times. The gene calls are TRBV6-2 or TRBV6-3 and TRBJ1-1, with TRBD1 matching over 7 bases. V shed 4 bases, J shed 3 bases, and the junction held 14 bases outside the gene matches. Per the germline V gene, CDR1 is MNHEY and CDR2 is SVGEGT. The CDR3 extends over 17 amino acids. In DNA form, the CDR3 reads TGTGCCAGCAGTTTTTCAATGGGACAGAAGAAATACACTGAAGCTTTCTTT. It encodes CASSFSMGQKKYTEAFF.

In this sample, this clone turned up many times. J is TRBJ2-1 and V is TRBV28; 9 nucleotides align to TRBD1. Germline V gene lookup returns CDR1 MDHEN and CDR2 SYDVKM. After removal of 5 bases from V and 5 bases from J, the junction contained 10 bases not matched to a gene. This CDR3 is 16 amino acids long. Here the CDR3 reads CASSPIDRGVHNEQFF. CDR3 DNA: TGTGCCAGCAGTCCGATCGACAGGGGGGTCCACAATGAGCAGTTCTTC.

This chain links TRBV30 with TRBJ2-3; weak D call: TRBD1 (6 bases). Germline V gives CDR1 GTSNPN, CDR2 SVGIG (reference sequence). Trimming stripped 4 bases from V and 0 bases from J, with 38 bases between. The CDR3 has 23 amino acids. The CDR3 sequence is CAWIRGSSDLPTRGPLSTDTQYF. The CDR3 DNA follows: TGTGCCTGGATTAGGGGGTCAAGCGATTTACCGACCCGCGGACCCCTTAGCACAGATACGCAGTATTTT.

This clone was seen only once. The chain is built from TRBV18 and TRBJ1-2; 7 bases align to TRBD1. The J segment lost 3 bases and the V segment lost 2 bases, leaving 0 bases of the junction unmatched. This CDR3 comprises 13 residues. Per germline, CDR1 KGHSH and CDR2 LQKENI. The CDR3 is CASSPGTDYGYTF. Written as DNA, the CDR3 is TGTGCCAGCTCACCAGGGACAGACTATGGCTACACCTTC.

The V and J genes are TRBV19 and TRBJ1-2; D might be TRBD1 (5 bases). The germline V and J ends were trimmed by 7 bases and 4 bases, with 10 bases remaining between them. This CDR3 comprises 12 residues. Germline V gene lookup returns CDR1 LNHDA and CDR2 SQIVND (reference sequence). The CDR3 reads CASNSGPYGYTF. The CDR3 DNA is TGTGCCAGTAACTCAGGGCCCTATGGCTACACCTTC. The variable domain in full, with the rest retrieved from reference TRBV19 and TRBJ1-2, is DGGITQSPKYLFRKEGQNVTLSCEQNLNHDAMYWYRQDPGQGLRLIYYSQIVNDFQKGDIAEGYSVSREKKESFPLTVTSAQKNPTAFYLCASNSGPYGYTFGSGTRLTVV.

This chain connects TRBV3-1 (or the pseudogene TRBV3-2) to TRBJ1-5, with 11 bases aligning to TRBD1. CDR1 and CDR2 from the germline V gene are LGHDT and YNNKEL (reference sequence). The CDR3 has 17 residues. The CDR3 bases are TGTACCACGAGGGACAGGGGGTGCCGAAGGAGCAATCAGCCCCAGCATTTT. Translating gives CTTRDRGCRRSNQPQHF.

The rearrangement joins TRBV7-3 to TRBJ2-7; tentative D call: TRBD2 (7 bases). This CDR3 has 15 amino acids. V lost 0 bases and J lost 2, with 11 bases in between. The germline gives CDR1 SGHTA, CDR2 FQGTGA. CDR3: CASSLTGGPPYEQYF. CDR3 DNA sequence: TGTGCCAGCAGCTTAACGGGGGGGCCACCCTACGAGCAGTACTTC.

This clone has more than one count but fewer than ten. The chain carries TRBV2 and TRBJ1-5; TRBD1 matches 9 bases. This CDR3 has 15 amino acids. Germline V CDR1 and CDR2: SNHLY, FYNNEI. V shed 6 bases and J 6 bases; nucleotides not matched to a gene: 9. Here the CDR3 DNA reads TGTGCCAGCAGGGGTACAGGGGGCTCGTTTCAGCCCCAGCATTTT. It specifies CASRGTGGSFQPQHF. The entire variable domain, with the rest obtained from reference TRBV2 and TRBJ1-5, is as follows: EPEVTQTPSHQVTQMGQEVILRCVPISNHLYFYWYRQILGQKVEFLVSFYNNEISEKSEIFDDQFSVERPDGSNFTLKIRSTKLEDSAMYFCASRGTGGSFQPQHFGDGTRLSIL.

The rearrangement links TRBV5-1 to TRBJ2-3; 8 bases agree with TRBD1. CDR1 and CDR2 (germline): SGHRS, YFSETQ. V lost 0 bases and J lost 4; bases outside the gene matches: 7. CDR3 size: 16 residues. The CDR3 DNA reads TGCGCCAGCAGCTTGGCTTTTCCAGGGGGCCCAGATACGCAGTATTTT. Amino acid sequence: CASSLAFPGGPDTQYF.

This clone showed up just once. The genes are TRBV9 and TRBJ2-1; TRBD2 matches 11 bases. Trimming at V came to 2 bases and at J to 2 bases, leaving 3 bases not matched to a gene. The CDR3 extends over 16 amino acids. Germline loops: CDR1 SGDLS, CDR2 YYNGEE. CDR3 DNA sequence: TGTGCCAGCAGCGTTAGCGGGGGGGCCACCTACAATGAGCAGTTCTTC. Its protein is CASSVSGGATYNEQFF.

This clone was picked up a small number of times. This sequence joins TRBV28 and TRBJ2-1; D not resolved. Germline loops: CDR1 MDHEN, CDR2 SYDVKM. This CDR3 region has 13 residues. V lost 5 bases and J lost 4, with 9 bases in between. The CDR3 bases are TGTGCCAGCAGTACGCGGAGTTACAATGAGCAGTTCTTC. Translation: CASSTRSYNEQFF.

The chain links TRBV18 to TRBJ1-5, with TRBD1 matching over 9 bases. Per the germline V gene, CDR1 is KGHSH and CDR2 is LQKENI. V lost 6 bases and J lost 6; bases outside the gene matches: 9. CDR3 length equals 15 residues. The CDR3 loop is CASSPGTGNSQPQHF. For the CDR3, the DNA is TGTGCCAGCTCCCCCGGGACAGGGAATAGTCAGCCCCAGCATTTT.

The chain links TRBV29-1 to TRBJ1-2; 9 nucleotides agree with TRBD1. Losses at the gene ends were 1 base for V and 5 bases for J; bases not matched to a gene: 5. The CDR3 sequence is 14 residues long. Germline assignment: CDR1 SQVTM and CDR2 ANQGSEA. The CDR3, as DNA: TGCAGCGTTGAAGTCCCGGGGACAGGGTATGGCTACACCTTC. Translated, it gives CSVEVPGTGYGYTF.

This clone was found a few times. This chain uses TRBV19 with TRBJ2-3, with 13 bases aligning to TRBD2. The germline gives CDR1 LNHDA, CDR2 SQIVND (reference sequence). The CDR3 extends over 16 amino acids. J gave up 6 bases and V 5 bases, and 8 bases lay outside the gene matches. The CDR3 DNA is TGTGCCAGTAGTCGAACTAGCGGGGGGGCCAGGGATACGCAGTATTTT. This translates into CASSRTSGGARDTQYF. The variable domain in full, with the rest retrieved from reference TRBV19 and TRBJ2-3, is DGGITQSPKYLFRKEGQNVTLSCEQNLNHDAMYWYRQDPGQGLRLIYYSQIVNDFQKGDIAEGYSVSREKKESFPLTVTSAQKNPTAFYLCASSRTSGGARDTQYFGPGTRLTVL.

V usage is TRBV9 and J usage is TRBJ1-5; 10 bases map to TRBD1. Germline V gene lookup returns CDR1 SGDLS and CDR2 YYNGEE. This CDR3 contains 15 residues. Trimming took 3 bases from V and 6 from J; bases not matched to a gene: 6. CDR3 loop: CASSAGTGVGQPQHF. The CDR3 DNA follows: TGTGCCAGCAGCGCCGGGACAGGGGTCGGTCAGCCCCAGCATTTT. Drawing the rest from reference TRBV9 and TRBJ1-5, the complete variable domain is DSGVTQTPKHLITATGQRVTLRCSPRSGDLSVYWYQQSLDQGLQFLIQYYNGEERAKGNILERFSAQQFPDLHSELNLSSLELGDSALYFCASSAGTGVGQPQHFGDGTRLSIL.

The V call is TRBV3-1 (or the pseudogene TRBV3-2), the J call TRBJ2-1; 8 bases are a match to TRBD2. CDR3 length equals 16 residues. In germline, CDR1 is LGHDT, CDR2 YNNKEL (reference sequence). The V and J ends lost 1 base and 4 bases, in that order; junction bases with no gene match: 6. CDR3 coding DNA: TGTGCCAGCAGCCAAGTGGGGCGGGGGGCGTACAATGAGCAGTTCTTC. This translates into CASSQVGRGAYNEQFF.

A note on this clone: The same CDR3 is also encoded by other DNA sequences in this sample. V is TRBV5-1 and J is TRBJ2-7, with D maybe TRBD2 (6 bases). V gave up 2 bases and J gave up 4 bases, with 10 bases separating them. CDR1 SGHRS and CDR2 YFSETQ come from the germline V gene. This CDR3 has 13 residues. CDR3 DNA: TGCGCCAGCAGCTTACGGGGGTCGTACGAGCAGTACTTC. This gives the protein CASSLRGSYEQYF.

Here the CDR3 reads CASSPGILGWGGYQETQYF. In nucleotides, the CDR3 is TGTGCCAGCAGCCCCGGCATACTAGGGTGGGGGGGGTACCAAGAGACCCAGTACTTC. The chain carries TRBV3-1 (or the pseudogene TRBV3-2) and TRBJ2-5; 7 bases agree with TRBD2. CDR1 is LGHDT, CDR2 YNNKEL, per germline (reference sequence). The CDR3 runs to 19 residues. With V trimmed by 4 bases and J by 0 bases, 17 bases remained unmatched.

This clone has only a few counts. The chain carries TRBV5-5 and TRBJ2-7; maybe TRBD1 (6 bases). The CDR3 runs to 13 residues. Germline loops: CDR1 SGHKS, CDR2 YYEKEE (reference sequence). Between the trimmed V and J ends, which lost 4 bases and 5 bases, there was a span of 13 bases. CDR3 in DNA: TGTGCCAGCAGCCCAGGGGTGAACCACGAGCAGTACTTC. Protein product: CASSPGVNHEQYF. The variable domain in full, completed from reference TRBV5-5 and TRBJ2-7, reads DAGVTQSPTHLIKTRGQQVTLRCSPISGHKSVSWYQQVLGQGPQFIFQYYEKEERGRGNFPDRFSARQFPNYSSELNVNALLLGDSALYLCASSPGVNHEQYFGPGTRLTVT.

The V and J genes are TRBV10-3 and TRBJ2-3; 16 bases fit TRBD2. V was clipped by 6 bases and J by 3 bases; unmatched bases: 12. The length of the CDR3 is 19 residues. Germline CDR1 and CDR2: ENHRY and SYGVKD. The CDR3 DNA reads TGTGCCATCAGGATGGGACTAGCGGGGGGGCATTTCAAAACAGATACGCAGTATTTT. Residues: CAIRMGLAGGHFKTDTQYF.

The CDR3 bases are TGTGCCAGCAGGGGGACCACAGGGCCCGGTGGCTACACCTTC. Residues: CASRGTTGPGGYTF. V gene TRBV2 combines with J gene TRBJ1-2, with D maybe TRBD1 (6 bases). Germline V CDR1 and CDR2: SNHLY, FYNNEI. V lost 6 bases, J lost 7 bases, and 18 bases lay in between. This CDR3 has 14 amino acids.

The chain has TRBV6-4 and TRBJ1-5; D remains ambiguous. CDR1 is MRHNA and CDR2 is SNTAGT in the germline V gene. This CDR3 has 13 amino acids. The V end lost 8 bases, the J end lost 4 bases, and 12 bases lay between the germline ends. The CDR3 sequence is CASASGFNQPQHF. CDR3 bases: TGTGCCAGCGCGTCGGGTTTTAATCAGCCCCAGCATTTT.

The chain uses TRBV30 and TRBJ2-1; 9 nucleotides line up with TRBD2. The germline CDR1 and CDR2 sequences are GTSNPN and SVGIG (reference sequence). J gave up 4 bases and V 0 bases, and 4 bases lay outside the gene matches. The CDR3 loop spans 15 amino acids. The CDR3 sequence is CAWSVGLASYNEQFF. As DNA, the CDR3 is TGTGCCTGGAGTGTAGGACTAGCGAGTTACAATGAGCAGTTCTTC.

The CDR3 DNA is TGTGCCAGCAGAGCTAGCGGGGGGAGCACAGATACGCAGTATTTT. This codes for CASRASGGSTDTQYF. The chain carries TRBV7-6 and TRBJ2-3; 11 bases are shared with TRBD2. Trimming removed 6 bases from V and 0 bases from J; junction bases left unmatched: 2. Germline values: CDR1 SGHVS, CDR2 FNYEAQ. There are 15 residues in the CDR3.